This T cell receptor beta chain appears in the sequencing data of a study of CD4+ T cells in melanoma. Of note for this clone: What it binds is unknown.

Trimming stripped 0 bases from V and 0 bases from J, with 5 bases between. The germline CDR1 and CDR2 sequences are LGHNA and YNFKEQ. The CDR3 consists of 15 residues. Clones were read by immunoSEQ multiplex PCR, and TCRdb kept only the in-frame ones, dropping some. Of more than 90,000 clones listed, about nine tenths are singletons. Whole-study findings and limits: Reportedly, melanoma neoantigen-specific CD4+ T cells showed varied differentiation states. A reported correlation linked neoantigen-specific CD4+ T cells to CD8+, macrophage and B cell function.

Sequencing input: peripheral blood. V usage is TRBV4-2 and J usage is TRBJ1-4; D call uncertain. This sequence was found in a human donor with melanoma. CDR3 protein: CASSQEPATNEKLFF. The DNA of the CDR3 is TGTGCCAGCAGCCAAGAGCCCGCAACTAATGAAAAACTGTTTTTT.